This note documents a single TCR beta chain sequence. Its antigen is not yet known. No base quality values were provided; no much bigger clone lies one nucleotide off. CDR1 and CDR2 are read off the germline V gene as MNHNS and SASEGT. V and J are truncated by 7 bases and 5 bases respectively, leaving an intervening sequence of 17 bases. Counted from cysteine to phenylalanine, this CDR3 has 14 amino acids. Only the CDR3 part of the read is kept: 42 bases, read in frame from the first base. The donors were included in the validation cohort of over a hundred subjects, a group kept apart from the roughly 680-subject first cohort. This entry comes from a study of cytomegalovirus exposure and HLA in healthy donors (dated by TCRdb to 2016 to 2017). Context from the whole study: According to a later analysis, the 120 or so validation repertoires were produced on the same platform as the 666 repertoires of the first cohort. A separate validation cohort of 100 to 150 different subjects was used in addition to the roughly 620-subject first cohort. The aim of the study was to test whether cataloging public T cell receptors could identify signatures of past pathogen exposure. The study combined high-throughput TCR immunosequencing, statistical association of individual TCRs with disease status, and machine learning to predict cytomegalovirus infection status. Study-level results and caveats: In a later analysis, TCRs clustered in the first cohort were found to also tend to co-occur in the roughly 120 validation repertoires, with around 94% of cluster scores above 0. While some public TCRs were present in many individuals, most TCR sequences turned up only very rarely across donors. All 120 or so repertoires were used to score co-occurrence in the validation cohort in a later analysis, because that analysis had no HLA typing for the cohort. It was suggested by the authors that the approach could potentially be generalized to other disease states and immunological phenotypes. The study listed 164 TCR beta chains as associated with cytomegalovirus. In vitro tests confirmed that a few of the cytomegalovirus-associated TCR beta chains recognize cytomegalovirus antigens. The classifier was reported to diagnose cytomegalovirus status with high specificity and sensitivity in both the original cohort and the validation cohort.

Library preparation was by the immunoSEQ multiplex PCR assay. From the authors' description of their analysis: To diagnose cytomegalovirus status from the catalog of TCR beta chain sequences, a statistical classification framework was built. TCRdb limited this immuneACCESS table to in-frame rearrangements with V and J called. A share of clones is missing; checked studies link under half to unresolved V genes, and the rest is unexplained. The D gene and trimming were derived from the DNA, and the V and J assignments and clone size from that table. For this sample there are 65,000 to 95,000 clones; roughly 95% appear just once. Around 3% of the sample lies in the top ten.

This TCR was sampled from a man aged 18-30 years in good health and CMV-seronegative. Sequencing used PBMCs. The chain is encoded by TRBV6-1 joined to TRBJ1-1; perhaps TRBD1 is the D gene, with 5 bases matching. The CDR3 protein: CASIVGGGRTEAFF. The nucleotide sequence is TGTGCCAGCATCGTCGGGGGGGGTAGGACTGAAGCTTTCTTT.